This T cell receptor beta chain stems from a study of blood T cell repertoires in COVID-19. Across the whole study: The cDNA or gDNA used as material had been derived from T cells, B-cell-depleted T cells, or PBMCs.

Clones were sequenced by immunoSEQ multiplex PCR, and TCRdb holds only the in-frame ones, with some missing. The table shows a few hundred thousand clones, with about 90% occurring only once. After removal of 5 bases from V and 2 bases from J, the junction contained 14 bases not matched to a gene. There are 17 residues in the CDR3. Germline values: CDR1 MDHEN, CDR2 SYDVKM. The chain couples TRBV28 to TRBJ2-5; 7 positions match TRBD1. The clonotype originates from a person between 18 and 35 years old with COVID-19, enrolled during active disease. Sequencing used peripheral blood. Written as DNA, the CDR3 is TGTGCCAGCAGTGAACAGGGACAGATACGTAATCAAGAGACCCAGTACTTC. It is translated as CASSEQGQIRNQETQYF.